The 20 T cell receptor beta chains presented below share a single source sample, sequenced in a study of blood T cell repertoires in COVID-19. Only in-frame clones appear in the TCRdb table, and some are missing; sequencing was by immunoSEQ multiplex PCR. Of about 160,000 clones in the sample, roughly 84% were seen once. The specimen was PBMCs or T cells enriched from blood (not recorded which). Receptors originate from a man aged 60 to 75 who had recovered from COVID-19.

The chain links TRBV27 to TRBJ2-3; 8 positions match TRBD1. The CDR3 sequence is 16 residues long. Per germline, CDR1 MNHEY and CDR2 SMNVEV (reference sequence). The V and J ends lost 3 bases and 8 bases, in that order; junction bases with no gene match: 13. The CDR3 spells CASSFLPGQEDGTQYF. The CDR3 DNA follows: TGTGCCAGCAGTTTCCTCCCGGGACAGGAAGACGGTACGCAGTATTTT.

This clone appeared a few times. The V gene is TRBV28, the J gene TRBJ2-1, with 8 bases aligning to TRBD2. The CDR3 totals 14 residues. Germline V gives CDR1 MDHEN, CDR2 SYDVKM. The V segment lost 6 bases and the J segment 8 bases; nucleotides outside the gene matches: 9. The CDR3 region has the DNA TGTGCCAGCAGCGGCGGGAGGAAATGGGATGAGCAGTTCTTC. This codes for CASSGGRKWDEQFF.

The rearrangement uses TRBV29-1 and TRBJ2-5; 7 bases agree with TRBD2. Germline CDR1 and CDR2: SQVTM and ANQGSEA. This CDR3 has 13 residues. V was clipped by 7 bases and J by 5 bases; unmatched bases: 10. The CDR3 DNA follows: TGCAGCGCCTTGGGGAGGGTCCAGGAGACCCAGTACTTC. Amino acid sequence: CSALGRVQETQYF.

The chain carries TRBV5-5 and TRBJ2-3, with 7 bases matching TRBD1. V shed 4 bases, J shed 1 base, and the junction held 9 bases outside the gene matches. The CDR3 has 16 residues. Germline V lookup: CDR1 SGHKS, CDR2 YYEKEE (reference sequence). The CDR3, as DNA: TGTGCCAGCAGCCACAGTCATGGGACAGGCACAGATACGCAGTATTTT. It is translated as CASSHSHGTGTDTQYF.

The rearrangement joins TRBV3-1 (or the pseudogene TRBV3-2) to TRBJ1-2, with D perhaps matching TRBD1 (6 bases). Trimming left V 0 bases short and J 4 bases short, with 12 bases between. Germline lookup yields CDR1 LGHDT and CDR2 YNNKEL (reference sequence). This CDR3 region has 15 residues. The CDR3 region has the DNA TGTGCCAGCAGCCAAGATTATCGGACAGCCTATGGCTACACCTTC. It yields the protein CASSQDYRTAYGYTF.

The CDR3 protein is CASSFPPYRIDEKLFF. In DNA, the CDR3 is TGTGCCAGCAGCTTTCCCCCCTACAGGATTGATGAAAAACTGTTTTTT. The chain uses TRBV7-9 and TRBJ1-4; D is perhaps TRBD1 (5 bases). Trimming pared 3 bases from V and 6 bases from J, leaving 17 bases between. The germline CDR1 and CDR2 sequences are SEHNR and FQNEAQ (reference sequence). The CDR3 spans 16 residues.

The chain employs TRBV7-8 and TRBJ2-5; 11 nucleotides agree with TRBD2. The CDR3 covers 16 residues. V lost 2 bases and J lost 5; bases outside the gene matches: 7. CDR1 and CDR2 (germline): SGHVS, FQNEAQ. CDR3 region: CASSLRTSGSWETQYF. CDR3 nucleotides: TGTGCCAGCAGCTTACGAACTAGCGGGAGTTGGGAGACCCAGTACTTC.

V usage is TRBV28 and J usage is TRBJ1-2; a weak D match, TRBD1 (6 bases). Trimming took off 3 bases at V and 4 bases at J, with 9 bases between the two ends. The CDR3 is 13 residues long. Germline assignment: CDR1 MDHEN and CDR2 SYDVKM. CDR3 DNA: TGTGCCAGCAGTTTCCCAGGGGCCTATGGCTACACCTTC. Its translation: CASSFPGAYGYTF.

The chain couples TRBV4-2 to TRBJ2-7; D possibly corresponds to TRBD1 (5 bases). V lost 2 bases to trimming and J lost 2 bases, with 13 bases between them. The V gene's germline CDR1 is LGHNA and CDR2 YNFKEQ. CDR3 length: 15 amino acids. The CDR3 loop is CASSQTRVSTYEQYF. The CDR3 DNA reads as TGTGCCAGCAGCCAAACCAGGGTAAGCACCTACGAGCAGTACTTC.

V gene TRBV3-1 (or the pseudogene TRBV3-2) combines with J gene TRBJ2-1; 10 nucleotides match TRBD2. The CDR3 has 16 residues. With 2 bases clipped from V and 4 bases from J, the junction kept 5 bases outside the gene matches. CDR1 is LGHDT, CDR2 YNNKEL, per germline (reference sequence). In DNA, the CDR3 is TGTGCCAGCAGCCAACCACTAGCGGGGCGATACAATGAGCAGTTCTTC. Protein: CASSQPLAGRYNEQFF.

The rearrangement joins TRBV11-2 to TRBJ2-7, with TRBD1 identical over 8 bases. This CDR3 spans 14 amino acids. CDR1 is SGHAT and CDR2 is FQNNGV in the germline V gene. V lost 5 bases to trimming and J lost 5 bases; unmatched junction nucleotides: 8. DNA for the CDR3: TGTGCCAGCAGCGCCAGGACAGGGCGAAACGAGCAGTACTTC. It translates to CASSARTGRNEQYF.

J is TRBJ2-1 and V is TRBV11-2; D may be TRBD2 (5 bases). This CDR3 is 16 amino acids long. The V gene lost 5 bases and the J gene lost 5 bases, with 19 bases spanning the gap. Per germline, CDR1 SGHAT and CDR2 FQNNGV. The CDR3 here is CASSPRDSAMHNEQFF. The CDR3 coding sequence is TGTGCCAGCAGCCCCCGGGATTCTGCGATGCACAATGAGCAGTTCTTC.

The chain joins TRBV7-3 to TRBJ2-2, with a possible D match to TRBD1 (5 bases). This CDR3 region has 13 residues. CDR1 is SGHTA, CDR2 FQGTGA, per germline. Trimming removed 5 bases at V and 4 bases at J, with 8 bases between. The CDR3: CASSPQGTGELFF. The CDR3 nucleotides are TGTGCCAGCAGCCCCCAGGGCACCGGGGAGCTGTTTTTT.

This rearrangement joins TRBV7-8 to TRBJ2-7; TRBD1 might be the D (5 bases). The CDR3 runs 13 residues. Germline V gene data show CDR1 as SGHVS and CDR2 as FQNEAQ. The V and J ends lost 1 base and 2 bases respectively, with 6 bases between them. The CDR3 reads CASSLDRTYEQYF. DNA for the CDR3: TGTGCCAGCAGCTTAGACAGGACCTACGAGCAGTACTTC.

The V call is TRBV19, the J call TRBJ1-1; D is undetermined. Trimming cost V 1 base and J 1 base, with 7 bases left between them. The CDR3 extends over 14 amino acids. Germline V gives CDR1 LNHDA, CDR2 SQIVND (reference sequence). CDR3 nucleotide sequence: TGTGCCAGTAGTATAGGAAAGAGGAACACTGAAGCTTTCTTT. Its protein is CASSIGKRNTEAFF.

This chain joins TRBV3-1 (or the pseudogene TRBV3-2) and TRBJ1-4, with TRBD1 as a possible D gene (6 bases). The CDR3 covers 15 residues. The germline V gene has CDR1 LGHDT and CDR2 YNNKEL (reference sequence). The V end was cut by 2 bases, the J end by 2 bases, with 9 bases between. The CDR3 DNA is TGTGCCAGCAGCCAACCGAGGGGGACTAATGAAAAACTGTTTTTT. It is translated as CASSQPRGTNEKLFF.

The chain combines TRBV14 with TRBJ1-4; D perhaps matches TRBD1 (6 bases). V lost 2 bases and J 4 bases, leaving 20 bases between the germline ends. Germline CDR1 and CDR2: SGHDN and FVKESK. The CDR3 runs to 18 residues. CDR3 coding DNA: TGTGCCAGCAGCCAATTGGACAGACCCGCTCATGATAATGAAAAACTGTTTTTT. This translates into CASSQLDRPAHDNEKLFF.

The chain is built from TRBV4-2 and TRBJ1-4; a possible D gene is TRBD1 (6 bases). Germline CDR1 reads LGHNA; CDR2 reads YNFKEQ. Trimming removed 1 base from V and 7 bases from J, with 10 bases in between. The CDR3 is made up of 14 amino acids. CDR3 in DNA: TGTGCCAGCAGCCAAGTACAGGGCACTGAAAAACTGTTTTTT. As protein: CASSQVQGTEKLFF.

This chain uses TRBV3-1 (or the pseudogene TRBV3-2) with TRBJ2-7; 10 bases agree with TRBD2. Germline V gene data show CDR1 as LGHDT and CDR2 as YNNKEL (reference sequence). V lost 1 base and J lost 0; bases outside the gene matches: 3. The CDR3 totals 16 residues. CDR3 DNA sequence: TGTGCCAGCAGCCAAGGAGGACTAGCGGTCTCCTACGAGCAGTACTTC. Residues: CASSQGGLAVSYEQYF.

This clone has only a few counts. The V and J genes are TRBV18 and TRBJ1-2, with 8 bases that match TRBD1. Germline trimming cut 5 bases from V and 6 bases from J; bases unmatched to any gene: 14. This CDR3 contains 16 residues. CDR1 KGHSH and CDR2 LQKENI come from the germline V gene. CDR3 nucleotides: TGTGCCAGCTCATCCGCCCTTTTAGGACAGGGCGATGGCTACACCTTC. Amino acids: CASSSALLGQGDGYTF.